Detailed here is one T cell receptor beta chain. This clonotype is described as medium-sized (0.01 to 0.1%). It has no known antigen specificity. One base away there is no much larger clone; base qualities are not given. Spanning cysteine to phenylalanine, the CDR3 consists of 16 amino acids. The CDR3 DNA has 48 bases and is translated from base 1. CDR1 and CDR2 are read off the germline V gene as SGHAT and FQNNGV. V trim: 7 bases; J trim: 4 bases; unmatched bases: 9. The data stem from a study of early T cells in non-severe SARS-CoV-2 infection listed by TCRdb under 2021. Notes on the research overall: TCR sequencing used bulk RNA from unsorted whole blood, so alpha and beta chains could not be paired. General study outcomes and caveats: VDJdb matching was skewed toward anti-spike CD8 responses and likely underestimated virus-specific expansions, missing private and CD4 specificities.

This was a case-control study nested in a cohort of healthcare workers in London, UK, who had nasopharyngeal swab PCR tests and blood samples taken every week. Healthcare workers were recruited during the week of the UK lockdown, between 23 and 31 March 2020, and followed weekly for up to about 15 weeks. The library was produced with 5' RACE. The run used a NextSeq 500. The TCR library protocol attached unique molecular identifiers to individual cDNA molecules to correct for sequencing error and PCR bias. Sequencing covered both TCR alpha and beta chains, and within each sample the abundances of alpha and beta sequences were tightly co-correlated. For the original study's pipeline: Decombinator V4 was used to annotate TCR sequences for V gene, J gene and CDR3. Expanded TCRs were defined as changing significantly between any two time points under a Poisson model with p below 0.0001. TCR abundances were normalised to the total number of TCRs sequenced per sample and expressed as counts per million. TRAV1-2 paired with TRAJ12, TRAJ20 or TRAJ33 defined MAIT TCRs, while TRAV10 paired with TRAJ18 defined iNKT TCRs. A search of VDJdb, accessed on 1 November 2021, was run for TCRs annotated to CMV, EBV and SARS-CoV-2, with TCRs annotated for multiple antigens excluded. The public reads were quality trimmed at Q25 with fastp and then assembled into clones with MiXCR by TCRdb, keeping productive beta chains. Rows with a matching CDR3 protein are joined into one entry that keeps the most common DNA and genes. For this entry, the V and J calls and clone size follow TCRdb and not the study's own pipeline. This sample gives approximately 19,000 distinct CDR3 sequences in total; roughly 5% of them show up just once. The ten largest clones represent 5.5% to 8% of the sample.

This TCR was sampled from an adult who was a healthcare worker with PCR-confirmed SARS-CoV-2 infection or an uninfected control (not recorded which). The sequence links TRBV11-2 to TRBJ2-5; TRBD2 matches 13 bases in the middle. Sequencing used whole blood. CDR3 reads: CASTPTSGRERETQYF. The sequenced DNA is TGTGCCAGCACCCCTACTAGCGGGAGGGAACGAGAGACCCAGTACTTC. When the CDR3 is completed using the reference TRBV11-2 and TRBJ2-5 genes on either side, the full variable domain is EAGVAQSPRYKIIEKRQSVAFWCNPISGHATLYWYQQILGQGPKLLIQFQNNGVVDDSQLPKDRFSAERLKGVDSTLKIQPAKLEDSAVYLCASTPTSGRERETQYFGPGTRLLVL.